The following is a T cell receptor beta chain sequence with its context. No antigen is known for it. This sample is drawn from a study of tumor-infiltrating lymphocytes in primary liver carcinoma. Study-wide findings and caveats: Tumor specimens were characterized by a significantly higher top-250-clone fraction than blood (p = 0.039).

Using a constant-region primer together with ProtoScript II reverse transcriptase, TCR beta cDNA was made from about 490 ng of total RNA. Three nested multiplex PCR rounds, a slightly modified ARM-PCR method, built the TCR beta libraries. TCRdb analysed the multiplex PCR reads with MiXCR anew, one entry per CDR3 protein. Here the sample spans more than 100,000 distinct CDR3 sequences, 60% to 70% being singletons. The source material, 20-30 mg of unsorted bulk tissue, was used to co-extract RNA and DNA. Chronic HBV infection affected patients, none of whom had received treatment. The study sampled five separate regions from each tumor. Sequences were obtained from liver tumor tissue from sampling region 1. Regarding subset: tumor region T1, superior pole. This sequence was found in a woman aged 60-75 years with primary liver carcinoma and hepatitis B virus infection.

Written as DNA, the CDR3 is TGTGCCAGCAGTGGCTGGGACAGGGGGAGCGATGAGCAGTTCTTC. As protein: CASSGWDRGSDEQFF. The chain joins TRBV2 to TRBJ2-1; 11 bases fit TRBD1. In germline, CDR1 is SNHLY, CDR2 FYNNEI. The length of the CDR3 is 15 residues. The ends lost 4 bases at V and 8 bases at J; junction bases unmatched: 7.